The 27 T cell receptor beta chains listed next were all sequenced from one sample in a study of control samples from healthy donors and cancer patients. Only in-frame clones appear in the TCRdb table, and some are missing; sequencing was by immunoSEQ multiplex PCR. The data hold almost 40,000 clones, with about four fifths observed a single time. Sequenced sample: PBMCs. The source of these receptors is a woman in her fifties or sixties with lung cancer.

The rearrangement joins TRBV19 to TRBJ1-4; no firm D call. CDR1 is LNHDA, CDR2 SQIVND, per germline (reference sequence). This CDR3 region has 13 residues. V dropped 6 bases and J dropped 8 bases, with 13 bases sitting between them. CDR3 coding DNA: TGTGCCAGTAGCAGGTCGATTGGGGAAAAACTGTTTTTT. This sequence encodes CASSRSIGEKLFF.

The gene calls are TRBV25-1 and TRBJ1-2; D ambiguous. The CDR3 length is 14 residues. Trimming pared 3 bases from V and 0 bases from J, leaving 8 bases between. The V gene's germline CDR1 is MGHDK and CDR2 SYGVNS. CDR3 sequence: CASSEGGANYGYTF. CDR3 coding DNA: TGTGCCAGCAGTGAGGGCGGAGCTAACTATGGCTACACCTTC.

The chain carries TRBV5-4 and TRBJ1-3; a possible D gene is TRBD1 (6 bases). The CDR3 spans 15 residues. Germline V lookup: CDR1 SGHNT, CDR2 YYREEE (reference sequence). The V end was cut by 5 bases, the J end by 4 bases, with 16 bases between. The CDR3 loop reads CASSERGAGGNTIYF. The CDR3, as DNA: TGTGCCAGCAGTGAGAGGGGGGCTGGAGGAAACACCATATATTTT. The whole variable domain, filled in from reference TRBV5-4 and TRBJ1-3, reads ETGVTQSPTHLIKTRGQQVTLRCSSQSGHNTVSWYQQALGQGPQFIFQYYREEENGRGNFPPRFSGLQFPNYSSELNVNALELDDSALYLCASSERGAGGNTIYFGEGSWLTVV.

This clone was detected once. This chain uses TRBV7-8 with TRBJ2-5; maybe TRBD2 (6 bases). This CDR3 has 14 residues. Germline V gene sequence: CDR1 SGHVS, CDR2 FQNEAQ. The V and J ends lost 3 bases and 2 bases respectively, with 10 bases between them. In nucleotides, the CDR3 is TGTGCCAGCAGCTTTGGGACTTTACAAGAGACCCAGTACTTC. Its protein product is CASSFGTLQETQYF.

In DNA, the CDR3 is TGTGCCAGCAGCTTAACAGGGAACACCGTCGATGAGCAGTTCTTC. Its translation is CASSLTGNTVDEQFF. V usage is TRBV7-3 and J usage is TRBJ2-1; D not certain. Trimming cost V 0 bases and J 8 bases, with 14 bases left between them. CDR3 size: 15 residues. Germline-derived CDR1 and CDR2 are SGHTA and FQGTGA.

J is TRBJ1-2 and V is TRBV9; the D gene is possibly TRBD1 (5 bases). CDR1 SGDLS and CDR2 YYNGEE come from the germline V gene. V was clipped by 0 bases and J by 0 bases, with 9 bases between them. CDR3 size: 15 residues. For the CDR3, the DNA is TGTGCCAGCAGCGTAGGGGGGAGAGCTAACTATGGCTACACCTTC. Amino acid sequence: CASSVGGRANYGYTF.

The CDR3 region has the DNA TGCGCCAGCAGCTTTGAGATGGCAGCTACTTACTATGGCTACACCTTC. It specifies CASSFEMAATYYGYTF. The chain carries TRBV5-1 and TRBJ1-2; D unclear. Germline CDR1 is SGHRS and CDR2 is YFSETQ. The CDR3 totals 16 residues. V lost 2 bases to trimming and J lost 3 bases, with 17 bases between them.

The gene calls are TRBV29-1 and TRBJ1-2; D is unresolved. CDR3 length: 12 residues. Trimming cost V 0 bases and J 3 bases, with 5 bases left between them. Germline values: CDR1 SQVTM, CDR2 ANQGSEA. The CDR3 DNA reads TGCAGCGTTGAAGATTTATACTATGGCTACACCTTC. It codes for CSVEDLYYGYTF.

The chain employs TRBV18 and TRBJ2-7; 8 bases agree with TRBD1. The CDR3 is 14 amino acids. Germline assignment: CDR1 KGHSH and CDR2 LQKENI. V dropped 4 bases and J dropped 3; count of bases not matched to a gene: 5. CDR3 nucleotides: TGTGCCAGCTCACTCGACAGGGGCGGCTACGAGCAGTACTTC. Its translation: CASSLDRGGYEQYF.

The chain combines TRBV18 with TRBJ1-1, with TRBD1 as a possible D gene (6 bases). Trimming took off 3 bases at V and 0 bases at J, with 17 bases between the two ends. The CDR3 runs to 17 residues. CDR1 is KGHSH and CDR2 is LQKENI in the germline V gene. The CDR3 DNA sequence: TGTGCCAGCTCACCCCAGACAATAGGGGGGCTGAACACTGAAGCTTTCTTT. Its translation is CASSPQTIGGLNTEAFF.

The J gene is TRBJ1-2, the V gene TRBV5-4; possible D gene TRBD1, 6 bases. CDR1 is SGHNT, CDR2 YYREEE, per germline (reference sequence). This CDR3 spans 13 amino acids. Trimming removed 5 bases from V and 4 bases from J, with 12 bases in between. The CDR3 nucleotides read TGTGCCAGCAGTTCGTTGGGGGCCTATGGCTACACCTTC. Protein product: CASSSLGAYGYTF.

The chain uses TRBV7-2 and TRBJ1-1; D gene unclear. CDR1 and CDR2 (germline): SGHTA, FQGNSA. The V end lost 1 base, the J end lost 1 base, and 10 bases lay between the germline ends. CDR3 length: 15 residues. The CDR3 spells CASSLEAVGNTEAFF. CDR3 coding DNA: TGTGCCAGCAGCTTAGAGGCAGTCGGGAACACTGAAGCTTTCTTT.

This sequence joins TRBV7-9 and TRBJ1-1; 10 nucleotides align to TRBD1. The CDR3 runs to 14 residues. CDR1 is SEHNR and CDR2 is FQNEAQ in the germline V gene (reference sequence). Losses at the gene ends were 4 bases for V and 5 bases for J; bases not matched to a gene: 4. DNA for the CDR3: TGTGCCAGCAGCTGGACAGGGGGGAGAACTGAAGCTTTCTTT. Translated, it gives CASSWTGGRTEAFF.

Concerning this clone itself: In the same sample, other DNA sequences code for this CDR3. This sequence joins TRBV12-3 or TRBV12-4 and TRBJ2-2; D gene uncertain. The V gene lost 1 base and the J gene lost 5 bases, with 5 bases spanning the gap. The length of the CDR3 is 13 residues. The CDR3 nucleotides read TGTGCCAGCAGTTTAGGGCAGACCGGGGAGCTGTTTTTT. Encoded protein: CASSLGQTGELFF.

The rearrangement uses TRBV5-6 and TRBJ1-5; TRBD1 aligns across 8 bases. Germline assignment: CDR1 SGHDT and CDR2 YYEEEE. J lost 4 bases, V lost 0 bases, and 3 bases had no gene match. The CDR3 sequence is 15 residues long. CDR3 region: CASSLGDRPNQPQHF. CDR3 bases: TGTGCCAGCAGCTTGGGGGACAGGCCAAATCAGCCCCAGCATTTT.

The chain links TRBV7-3 to TRBJ2-5, with a weak D call TRBD2 (6 bases). V was pared by 2 bases and J by 4 bases, with 11 bases between. The V gene's germline CDR1 is SGHTA and CDR2 FQGTGA. CDR3 length: 14 residues. CDR3 sequence: CASSLLGGTETQYF. The CDR3 DNA reads TGTGCCAGCAGCTTACTGGGAGGAACAGAGACCCAGTACTTC.

The rearrangement links TRBV10-3 to TRBJ1-5; D might be TRBD1 (5 bases). Germline CDR1 is ENHRY and CDR2 is SYGVKD. Trimming stripped 2 bases from V and 5 bases from J, with 13 bases between. The CDR3 runs to 15 residues. The CDR3 loop is CAISERRGWDQPQHF. The DNA for the CDR3 is TGTGCCATCAGTGAGAGGAGGGGTTGGGATCAGCCCCAGCATTTT.

V gene TRBV3-1 (or the pseudogene TRBV3-2) combines with J gene TRBJ1-1, with D maybe TRBD1 (5 bases). Germline V CDR1 and CDR2: LGHDT, YNNKEL (reference sequence). V was cut by 1 base and J by 8 bases, with 11 bases left in between. The length of the CDR3 is 13 residues. The CDR3 sequence is CASSQGGTEEAFF. The DNA of the CDR3 is TGTGCCAGCAGCCAAGGCGGGACTGAGGAAGCTTTCTTT.

The chain has TRBV14 and TRBJ2-1; maybe TRBD2 (6 bases). V was pared by 1 base and J by 2 bases, with 15 bases between. CDR1 is SGHDN and CDR2 is FVKESK in the germline V gene. This CDR3 region has 17 residues. This CDR3 reads CASSQGGGTFPYNEQFF. Written as DNA, the CDR3 is TGTGCCAGCAGCCAAGGGGGCGGGACTTTTCCCTACAATGAGCAGTTCTTC.

V usage is TRBV30 and J usage is TRBJ1-5; 8 nucleotides match TRBD1. Per the germline V gene, CDR1 is GTSNPN and CDR2 is SVGIG (reference sequence). V trimming: 4 bases; J trimming: 0 bases; junction bases outside the gene matches: 5. This CDR3 has 15 residues. The CDR3 protein is CAWTSGGRSNQPQHF. The DNA of the CDR3 is TGTGCCTGGACTTCAGGGGGCCGTAGCAATCAGCCCCAGCATTTT.

This chain connects TRBV6-1 to TRBJ2-7; unclear D gene. With 2 bases removed from V and 3 bases from J, the gap between germline ends came to 14 bases. This CDR3 has 15 residues. Germline lookup yields CDR1 MNHNS and CDR2 SASEGT. CDR3 region: CASSESMYTVYEQYF. CDR3 nucleotides: TGTGCCAGCAGTGAAAGTATGTATACGGTCTACGAGCAGTACTTC.

The chain combines TRBV6-5 with TRBJ1-5, with D perhaps matching TRBD1 (5 bases). V was clipped by 6 bases and J by 2 bases, with 11 bases between them. CDR3 size: 14 residues. Germline CDR1 is MNHEY and CDR2 is SVGAGI. The DNA of the CDR3 is TGTGCCAGCAGGTCCGGGGGTGGCAATCAGCCCCAGCATTTT. Protein: CASRSGGGNQPQHF.

The V and J genes are TRBV27 and TRBJ2-6; D is uncertain. This CDR3 comprises 16 residues. V lost 3 bases, J lost 3 bases, and 12 bases lay in between. CDR1 and CDR2 from the germline V gene are MNHEY and SMNVEV (reference sequence). DNA for the CDR3: TGTGCCAGCAGTTTGATAAAGTTAGGTGGGGCCAACGTCCTGACTTTC. It yields the protein CASSLIKLGGANVLTF. Supplemented by reference TRBV27 and TRBJ2-6, the full variable domain reads EAQVTQNPRYLITVTGKKLTVTCSQNMNHEYMSWYRQDPGLGLRQIYYSMNVEVTDKGDVPEGYKVSRKEKRNFPLILESPSPNQTSLYFCASSLIKLGGANVLTFGAGSRLTVL.

The chain employs TRBV5-1 and TRBJ1-1; weak D call: TRBD1 (5 bases). Germline CDR1 is SGHRS and CDR2 is YFSETQ. The V end was cut by 3 bases, the J end by 11 bases, with 14 bases between. The CDR3 is made up of 12 amino acids. As DNA, the CDR3 is TGCGCCAGCAGCTCCCCGCGGGGGGTGGCTTTCTTT. It codes for CASSSPRGVAFF.

This chain joins TRBV11-3 and TRBJ2-2, with D possibly being TRBD1 (6 bases). Germline V CDR1 and CDR2: SGHNT, YENEEA. V lost 5 bases and J 5 bases, leaving 12 bases between the germline ends. The CDR3 sequence is 14 residues long. CDR3 in amino acids: CASSPFRGTGELFF. CDR3 in DNA: TGTGCCAGCAGCCCCTTTAGGGGGACCGGGGAGCTGTTTTTT.

The rearrangement joins TRBV5-1 to TRBJ2-1; 9 bases are shared with TRBD1. There are 15 residues in the CDR3. Germline trimming cut 6 bases from V and 4 bases from J; bases unmatched to any gene: 8. From germline, CDR1 is SGHRS and CDR2 YFSETQ. CDR3 in DNA: TGCGCCAGCACCATGGGACAGGGACTTTACAATGAGCAGTTCTTC. Its translation: CASTMGQGLYNEQFF.

This chain connects TRBV11-2 to TRBJ2-3; TRBD2 matches 7 bases. CDR3 length equals 13 residues. V was pared by 7 bases and J by 1 base, with 2 bases of the junction left unmatched. Germline lookup yields CDR1 SGHAT and CDR2 FQNNGV. Here the CDR3 DNA reads TGTGCCAGCAAAACTAGCGGCACAGATACGCAGTATTTT. Protein sequence: CASKTSGTDTQYF.